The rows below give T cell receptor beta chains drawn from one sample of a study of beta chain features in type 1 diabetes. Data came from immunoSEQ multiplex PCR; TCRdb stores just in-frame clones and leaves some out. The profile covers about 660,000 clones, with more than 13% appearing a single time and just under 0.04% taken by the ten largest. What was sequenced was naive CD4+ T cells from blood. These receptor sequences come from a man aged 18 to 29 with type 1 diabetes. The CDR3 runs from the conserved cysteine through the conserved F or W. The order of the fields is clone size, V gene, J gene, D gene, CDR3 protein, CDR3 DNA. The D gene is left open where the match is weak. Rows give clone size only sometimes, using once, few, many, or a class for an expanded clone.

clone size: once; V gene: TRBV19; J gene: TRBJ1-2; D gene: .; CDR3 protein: CASSRTSITYGYTF; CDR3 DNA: TGTGCCAGTAGCCGGACATCGATCACCTATGGCTACACCTTC
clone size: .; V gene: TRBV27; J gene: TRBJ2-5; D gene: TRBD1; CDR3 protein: CASSLRARGIGETQYF; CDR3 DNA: TGTGCCAGCAGTTTACGTGCCAGGGGGATTGGGGAGACCCAGTACTTC
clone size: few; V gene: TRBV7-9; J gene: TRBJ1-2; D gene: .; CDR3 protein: CASSLAGSGSNYGYTF; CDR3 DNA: TGTGCCAGCAGCTTAGCGGGGTCAGGATCTAACTATGGCTACACCTTC
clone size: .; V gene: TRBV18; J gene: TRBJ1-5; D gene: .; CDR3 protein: CASSPPLGEDQPQHF; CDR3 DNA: TGTGCCAGCTCACCACCGTTGGGGGAAGATCAGCCCCAGCATTTT
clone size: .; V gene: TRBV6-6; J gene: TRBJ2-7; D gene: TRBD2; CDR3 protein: CASSYSKTGGGYEQYF; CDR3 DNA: TGTGCCAGCAGTTACTCGAAAACAGGCGGGGGCTACGAGCAGTACTTC
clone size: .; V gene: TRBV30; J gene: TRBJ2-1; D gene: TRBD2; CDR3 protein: CAWRLAGGYEQFF; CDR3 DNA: TGTGCCTGGAGACTAGCGGGAGGATATGAGCAGTTCTTC
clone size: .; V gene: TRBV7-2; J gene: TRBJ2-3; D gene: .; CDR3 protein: CASSSGSTDTQYF; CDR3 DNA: TGTGCCAGCAGTTCAGGGAGCACAGATACGCAGTATTTT
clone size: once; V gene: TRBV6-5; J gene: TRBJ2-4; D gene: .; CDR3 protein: CASSPGGPKNIQYF; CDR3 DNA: TGTGCCAGCAGTCCAGGGGGGCCCAAAAACATTCAGTACTTC
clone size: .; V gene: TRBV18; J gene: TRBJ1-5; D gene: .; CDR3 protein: CASHGGTGNQPQHF; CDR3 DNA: TGTGCCAGCCATGGGGGGACGGGCAATCAGCCCCAGCATTTT
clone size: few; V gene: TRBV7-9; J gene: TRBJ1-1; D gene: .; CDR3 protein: CASSTPSGRVNTEAFF; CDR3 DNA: TGTGCCAGCAGCACCCCCTCCGGCAGGGTGAACACTGAAGCTTTCTTT
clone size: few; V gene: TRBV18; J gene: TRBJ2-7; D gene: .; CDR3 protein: CASSPSSYEQYF; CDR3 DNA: TGTGCCAGCTCCCCTAGCTCCTACGAGCAGTACTTC
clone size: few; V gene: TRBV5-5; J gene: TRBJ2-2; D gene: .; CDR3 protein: CALGRPNTGELFF; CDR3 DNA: TGTGCCCTCGGGCGGCCCAACACCGGGGAGCTGTTTTTT
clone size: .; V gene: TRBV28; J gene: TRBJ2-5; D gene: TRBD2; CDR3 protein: CASSPLRAGGQETQYF; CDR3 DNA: TGTGCCAGCAGTCCCCTCCGAGCGGGGGGCCAAGAGACCCAGTACTTC
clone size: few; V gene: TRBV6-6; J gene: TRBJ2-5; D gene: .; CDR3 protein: CASSYSSGETQYF; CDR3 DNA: TGTGCCAGCAGTTACTCGTCCGGGGAGACCCAGTACTTC
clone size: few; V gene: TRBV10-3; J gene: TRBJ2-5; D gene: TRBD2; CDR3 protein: CAIGSGGEQETQYF; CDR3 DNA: TGTGCCATCGGAAGCGGGGGAGAACAAGAGACCCAGTACTTC
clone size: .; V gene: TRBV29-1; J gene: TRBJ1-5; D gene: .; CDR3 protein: CSVTDQVNQPQHF; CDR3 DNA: TGCAGCGTAACGGACCAGGTCAATCAGCCCCAGCATTTT
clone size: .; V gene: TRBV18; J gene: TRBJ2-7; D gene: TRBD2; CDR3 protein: CASSLLLAGGSYEQYF; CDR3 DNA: TGTGCCAGCTCACTCCTACTAGCGGGGGGCTCCTACGAGCAGTACTTC
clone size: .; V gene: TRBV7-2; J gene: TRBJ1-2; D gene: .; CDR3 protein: CASSFRGADGYTF; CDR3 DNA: TGTGCCAGCAGCTTCCGGGGGGCGGATGGCTACACCTTC
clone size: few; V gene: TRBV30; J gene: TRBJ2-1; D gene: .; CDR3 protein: CAWSFRTSYNEQFF; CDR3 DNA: TGTGCCTGGAGCTTCAGAACGTCCTACAATGAGCAGTTCTTC
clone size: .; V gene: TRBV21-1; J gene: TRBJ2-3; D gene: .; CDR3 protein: CASSRSGGCTDTQYF; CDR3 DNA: TGTGCCAGCAGCAGATCAGGGGGTTGCACAGATACGCAGTATTTT
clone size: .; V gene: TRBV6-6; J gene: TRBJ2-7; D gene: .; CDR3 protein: CASSSPIRDRSYEQYF; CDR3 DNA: TGTGCCAGCAGTTCCCCCATCCGGGACCGCTCCTACGAGCAGTACTTC
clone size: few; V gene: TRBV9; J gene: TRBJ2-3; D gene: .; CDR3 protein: CASSAGLQPSTDTQYF; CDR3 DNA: TGTGCCAGCAGCGCCGGACTGCAACCTAGCACAGATACGCAGTATTTT
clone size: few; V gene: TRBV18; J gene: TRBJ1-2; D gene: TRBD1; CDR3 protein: CASSQSTGTGSGYTF; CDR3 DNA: TGTGCCAGCTCCCAATCCACCGGGACAGGGAGTGGCTACACCTTC
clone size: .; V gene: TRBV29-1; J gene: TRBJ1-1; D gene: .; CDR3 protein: CSVKGLSMNTEAFF; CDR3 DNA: TGCAGCGTAAAGGGACTGAGCATGAACACTGAAGCTTTCTTT
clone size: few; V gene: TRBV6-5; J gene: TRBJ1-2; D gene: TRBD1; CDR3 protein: CASSLETGFYGYTF; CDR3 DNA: TGTGCCAGCAGTTTGGAGACAGGGTTCTATGGCTACACCTTC
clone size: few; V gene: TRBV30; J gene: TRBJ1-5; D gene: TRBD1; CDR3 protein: CAWSAADRGHQPQHF; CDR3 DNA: TGTGCCTGGAGTGCAGCGGACAGGGGGCATCAGCCCCAGCATTTT
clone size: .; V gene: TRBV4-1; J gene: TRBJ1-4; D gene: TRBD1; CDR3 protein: CASSLGTVEKLFF; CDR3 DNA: TGCGCCAGCAGCCTTGGGACAGTCGAAAAACTGTTTTTT
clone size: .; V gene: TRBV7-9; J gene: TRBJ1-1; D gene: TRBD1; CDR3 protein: CASSSPGQGTAFF; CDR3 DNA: TGTGCCAGCAGCTCCCCGGGACAGGGAACGGCTTTCTTT
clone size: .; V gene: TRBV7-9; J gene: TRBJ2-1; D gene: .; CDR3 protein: CAIAGAASYNEQFF; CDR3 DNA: TGTGCCATCGCGGGGGCTGCCTCCTACAATGAGCAGTTCTTC
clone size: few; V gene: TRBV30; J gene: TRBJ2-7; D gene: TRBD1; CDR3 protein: CAWSVPGTGVGEQYF; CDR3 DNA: TGTGCCTGGAGTGTACCCGGGACAGGGGTTGGTGAGCAGTACTTC
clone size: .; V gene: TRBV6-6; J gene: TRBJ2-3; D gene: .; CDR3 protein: CAHQGSDRDTQYF; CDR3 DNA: TGTGCCCACCAGGGGTCCGACAGGGATACGCAGTATTTT
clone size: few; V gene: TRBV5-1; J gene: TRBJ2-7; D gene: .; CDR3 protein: CASTEGGPATYEQYF; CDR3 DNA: TGCGCCAGCACCGAGGGGGGTCCCGCTACCTACGAGCAGTACTTC
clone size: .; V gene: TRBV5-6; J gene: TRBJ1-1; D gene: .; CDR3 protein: CASSLRQHTEAFF; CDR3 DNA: TGTGCCAGCAGCTTGAGACAGCACACTGAAGCTTTCTTT
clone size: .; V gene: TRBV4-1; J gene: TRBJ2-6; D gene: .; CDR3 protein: CASSRSSGANVLTF; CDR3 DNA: TGCGCCAGCAGTAGAAGCTCTGGGGCCAACGTCCTGACTTTC
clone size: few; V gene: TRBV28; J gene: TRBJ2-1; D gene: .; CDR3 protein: CASSLGSYNEQFF; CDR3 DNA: TGTGCCAGCAGTTTGGGAAGCTACAATGAGCAGTTCTTC
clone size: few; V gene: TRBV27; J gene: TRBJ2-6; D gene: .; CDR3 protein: CASSFGGTGANVLTF; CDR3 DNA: TGTGCCAGCAGTTTCGGGGGCACTGGGGCCAACGTCCTGACTTTC
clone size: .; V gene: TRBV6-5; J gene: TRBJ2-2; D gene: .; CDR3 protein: CASGRGSNTGELFF; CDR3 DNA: TGTGCCAGCGGGAGAGGATCAAACACCGGGGAGCTGTTTTTT
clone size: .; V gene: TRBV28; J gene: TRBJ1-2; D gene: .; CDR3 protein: CASSSREGMEGYTF; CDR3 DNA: TGTGCCAGCAGTTCACGTGAAGGGATGGAAGGCTACACCTTC
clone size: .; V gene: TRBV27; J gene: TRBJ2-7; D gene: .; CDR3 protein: CASSPKQGRENEQYF; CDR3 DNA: TGTGCCAGCAGTCCCAAACAGGGGAGGGAAAACGAGCAGTACTTC
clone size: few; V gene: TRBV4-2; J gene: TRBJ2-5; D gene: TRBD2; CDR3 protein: CASSQGALSLAGGGETQYF; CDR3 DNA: TGTGCCAGCAGCCAAGGGGCCCTGAGCCTAGCGGGGGGAGGAGAGACCCAGTACTTC
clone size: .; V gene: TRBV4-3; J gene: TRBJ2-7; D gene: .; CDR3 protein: CASSQDRSSYEQYF; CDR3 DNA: TGCGCCAGCAGCCAAGATCGCAGCTCCTACGAGCAGTACTTC
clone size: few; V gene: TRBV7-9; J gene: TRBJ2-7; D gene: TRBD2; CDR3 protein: CASSVSGRASAEQYF; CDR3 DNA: TGTGCCAGCAGCGTTAGCGGGAGGGCCTCAGCCGAGCAGTACTTC
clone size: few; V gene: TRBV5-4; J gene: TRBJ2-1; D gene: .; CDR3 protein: CASSLPSRGSSYNEQFF; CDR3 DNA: TGTGCCAGCAGCTTGCCTTCTAGGGGGAGCTCCTACAATGAGCAGTTCTTC
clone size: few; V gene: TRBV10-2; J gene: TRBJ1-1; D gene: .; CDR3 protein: CASSAGNTEAFF; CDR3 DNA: TGCGCCAGCAGCGCCGGGAACACTGAAGCTTTCTTT
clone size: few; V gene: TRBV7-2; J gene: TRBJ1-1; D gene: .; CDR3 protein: CASSLAGIGNTEAFF; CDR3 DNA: TGTGCCAGCAGCTTAGCAGGAATTGGGAACACTGAAGCTTTCTTT
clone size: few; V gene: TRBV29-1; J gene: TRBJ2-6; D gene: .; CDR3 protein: CSVEAGANVLTF; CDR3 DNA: TGCAGCGTTGAAGCTGGGGCCAACGTCCTGACTTTC
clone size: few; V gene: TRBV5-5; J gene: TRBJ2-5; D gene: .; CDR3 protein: CASSLWNSQETQYF; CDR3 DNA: TGTGCCAGCAGCTTGTGGAACAGCCAAGAGACCCAGTACTTC
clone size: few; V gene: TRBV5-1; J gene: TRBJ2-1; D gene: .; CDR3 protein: CASSLVGNGGNNEQFF; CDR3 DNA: TGCGCCAGCAGCTTGGTCGGGAACGGGGGAAACAATGAGCAGTTCTTC
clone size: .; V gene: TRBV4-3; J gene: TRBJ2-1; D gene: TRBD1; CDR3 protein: CASSLGQATYNEQFF; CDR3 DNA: TGCGCCAGCAGCTTGGGACAGGCGACCTACAATGAGCAGTTCTTC
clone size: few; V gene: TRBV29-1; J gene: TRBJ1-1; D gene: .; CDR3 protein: CSAVFQEYTEAFF; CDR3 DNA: TGCAGCGCTGTTTTTCAGGAGTACACTGAAGCTTTCTTT
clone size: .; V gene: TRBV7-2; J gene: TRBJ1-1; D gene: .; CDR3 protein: CASSLASASRGEAFF; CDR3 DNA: TGTGCCAGCAGCTTAGCCTCCGCTTCTAGAGGTGAAGCTTTCTTT
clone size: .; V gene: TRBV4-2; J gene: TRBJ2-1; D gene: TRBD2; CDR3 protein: CASSPGLAGSREQFF; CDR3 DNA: TGTGCCAGCAGCCCTGGACTAGCGGGATCCAGGGAGCAGTTCTTC
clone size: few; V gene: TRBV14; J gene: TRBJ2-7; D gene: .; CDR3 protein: CASSPQGYEQYF; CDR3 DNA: TGTGCCAGCAGCCCACAGGGATACGAGCAGTACTTC
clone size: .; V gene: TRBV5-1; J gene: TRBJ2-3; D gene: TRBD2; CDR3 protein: CASSGSGGATDTQYF; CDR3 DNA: TGCGCCAGCAGCGGGAGCGGGGGGGCCACAGATACGCAGTATTTT
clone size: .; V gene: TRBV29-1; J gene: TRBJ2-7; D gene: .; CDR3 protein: CSVGAPYEQYF; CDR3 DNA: TGCAGCGTTGGGGCACCATACGAGCAGTACTTC
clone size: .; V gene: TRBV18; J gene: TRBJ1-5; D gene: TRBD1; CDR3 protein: CASSPWTGGPQHF; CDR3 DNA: TGTGCCAGCTCACCCTGGACAGGGGGCCCCCAGCATTTT
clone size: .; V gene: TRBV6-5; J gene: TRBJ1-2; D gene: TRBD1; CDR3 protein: CASTAPGQGDYGYTF; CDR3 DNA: TGTGCCAGCACCGCACCGGGACAGGGGGACTATGGCTACACCTTC
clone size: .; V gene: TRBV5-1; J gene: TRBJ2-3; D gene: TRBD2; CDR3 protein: CASSLGLAGTDTQYF; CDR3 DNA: TGCGCCAGCAGCCTCGGACTAGCGGGGACAGATACGCAGTATTTT
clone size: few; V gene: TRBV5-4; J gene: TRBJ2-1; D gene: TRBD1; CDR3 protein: CASSPGQGTYNEQFF; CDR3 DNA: TGTGCCAGCAGCCCCGGACAGGGGACCTACAATGAGCAGTTCTTC
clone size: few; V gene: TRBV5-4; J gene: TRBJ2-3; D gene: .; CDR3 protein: CASSLKDTQYF; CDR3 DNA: TGTGCCAGCAGCTTGAAAGATACGCAGTATTTT